The entry that follows covers one T cell receptor beta chain sequence. The data were obtained in a study of response to subunit inactivated influenza vaccine. Via MiXCR, TCRdb re-called the RT-PCR reads, giving one row per CDR3 protein. The data hold about 620,000 distinct CDR3 sequences, with around 11% observed a single time. This same sample was also part of a study on T cells expressing NK-cell markers. That study reports: TCR beta libraries carry UMIs added by 5'RACE template switching. Cells sorted as CD3+CD56+NKG2C+, CD3+CD56+NKG2C- and CD3+CD56-NKG2C+ T cells supplied the TCR beta repertoires. Seven of the eight sequenced donors were classified as HCMV-seropositive, and one was classified as seronegative. Topping the CD3+CD56-NKG2C+ fraction as well were these clonotypes, in several donors. Whether expanded NKG2C+ T cell clones recognized HCMV stayed uncertain.

The clonotype originates from a man in his forties or fifties who received an inactivated influenza vaccine. The source was PBMCs from blood, collected on the day of vaccination.

CDR3 in DNA: TGTGCCAGCAGCCCCCAGGGTGCTTGGAGCAATGAGCAGTTCTTC. Translating it yields CASSPQGAWSNEQFF. V usage is TRBV7-9 and J usage is TRBJ2-1; possibly TRBD1 for D (5 bases). CDR1 and CDR2 (germline): SEHNR, FQNEAQ (reference sequence). CDR3 length equals 15 residues. Trimming shortened V by 5 bases and J by 6 bases, and 17 bases separated the two germline ends.